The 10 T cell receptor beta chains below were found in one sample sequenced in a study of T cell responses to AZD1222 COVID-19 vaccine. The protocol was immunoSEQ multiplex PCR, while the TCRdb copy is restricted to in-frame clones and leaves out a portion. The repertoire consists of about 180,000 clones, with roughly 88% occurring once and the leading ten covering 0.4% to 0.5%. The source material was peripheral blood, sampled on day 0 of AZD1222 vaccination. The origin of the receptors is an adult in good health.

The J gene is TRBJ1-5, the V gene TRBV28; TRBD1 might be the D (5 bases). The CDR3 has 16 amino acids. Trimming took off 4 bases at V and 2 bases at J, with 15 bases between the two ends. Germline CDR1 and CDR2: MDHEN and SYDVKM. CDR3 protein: CASSSPGTGGNQPQHF. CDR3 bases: TGTGCCAGCAGTTCTCCCGGGACCGGGGGCAATCAGCCCCAGCATTTT.

The CDR3 loop reads CASMGRAQRYNSPLHF. The DNA for the CDR3 is TGTGCCAGTATGGGCAGAGCCCAAAGGTATAATTCACCCCTCCACTTT. This chain joins TRBV19 and TRBJ1-6; D uncertain. The V gene lost 7 bases and the J gene lost 4 bases, with 17 bases spanning the gap. CDR1 and CDR2 (germline): LNHDA, SQIVND (reference sequence). The CDR3 spans 16 residues.

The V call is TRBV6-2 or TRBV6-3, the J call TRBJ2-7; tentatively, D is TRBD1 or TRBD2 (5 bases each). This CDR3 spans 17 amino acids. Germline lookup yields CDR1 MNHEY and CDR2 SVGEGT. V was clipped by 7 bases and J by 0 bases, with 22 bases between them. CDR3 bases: TGTGCCAGCACCCCACTGTCCGGGACGGCGAGCTCCTACGAGCAGTACTTC. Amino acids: CASTPLSGTASSYEQYF.

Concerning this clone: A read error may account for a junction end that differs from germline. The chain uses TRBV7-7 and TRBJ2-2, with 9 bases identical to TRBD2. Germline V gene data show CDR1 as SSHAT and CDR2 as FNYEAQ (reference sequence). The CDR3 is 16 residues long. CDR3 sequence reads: CASSAHSGGNTGELFF. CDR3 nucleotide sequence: TGTGCTAGCAGCGCTCATAGCGGGGGGAACACCGGGGAGCTGTTTTTT.

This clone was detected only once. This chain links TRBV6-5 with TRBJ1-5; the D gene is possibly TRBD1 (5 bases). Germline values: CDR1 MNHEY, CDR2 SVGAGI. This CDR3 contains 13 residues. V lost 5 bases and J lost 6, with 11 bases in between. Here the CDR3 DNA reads TGTGCCAGCAGTCCAGGGTTAGCTCAGCCCCAGCATTTT. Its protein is CASSPGLAQPQHF.

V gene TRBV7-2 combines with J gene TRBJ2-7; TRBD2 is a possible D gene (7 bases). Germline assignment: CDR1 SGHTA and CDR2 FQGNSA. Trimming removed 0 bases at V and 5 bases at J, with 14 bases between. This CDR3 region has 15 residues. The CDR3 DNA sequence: TGTGCCAGCAGCTTAGCTGGGGGGGGGCTTAACGAGCAGTACTTC. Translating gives CASSLAGGGLNEQYF. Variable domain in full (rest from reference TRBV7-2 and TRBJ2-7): GAGVSQSPSNKVTEKGKDVELRCDPISGHTALYWYRQSLGQGLEFLIYFQGNSAPDKSGLPSDRFSAERTGGSVSTLTIQRTQQEDSAVYLCASSLAGGGLNEQYFGPGTRLTVT.

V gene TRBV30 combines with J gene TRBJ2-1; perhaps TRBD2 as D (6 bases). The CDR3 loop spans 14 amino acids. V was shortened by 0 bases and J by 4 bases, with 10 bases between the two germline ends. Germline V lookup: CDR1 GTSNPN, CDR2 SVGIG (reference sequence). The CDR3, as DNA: TGTGCCTGGAGTGTTTCGACTAGTTACAATGAGCAGTTCTTC. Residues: CAWSVSTSYNEQFF.

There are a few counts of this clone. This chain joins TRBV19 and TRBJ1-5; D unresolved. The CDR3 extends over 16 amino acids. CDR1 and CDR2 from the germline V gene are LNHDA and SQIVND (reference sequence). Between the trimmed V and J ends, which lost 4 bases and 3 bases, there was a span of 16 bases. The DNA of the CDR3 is TGTGCCAGTAGTAGGGAGCCTCCTGGGCTCAATCAGCCCCAGCATTTT. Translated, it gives CASSREPPGLNQPQHF. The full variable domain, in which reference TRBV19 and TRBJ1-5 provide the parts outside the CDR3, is DGGITQSPKYLFRKEGQNVTLSCEQNLNHDAMYWYRQDPGQGLRLIYYSQIVNDFQKGDIAEGYSVSREKKESFPLTVTSAQKNPTAFYLCASSREPPGLNQPQHFGDGTRLSIL.

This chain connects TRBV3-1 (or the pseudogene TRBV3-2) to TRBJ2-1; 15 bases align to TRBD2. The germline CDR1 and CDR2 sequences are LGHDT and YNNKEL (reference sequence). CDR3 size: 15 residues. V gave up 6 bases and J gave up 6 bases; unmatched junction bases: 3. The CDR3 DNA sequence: TGTGCCAGCAGGGGGACTAGCGGGGGGACCAATGAGCAGTTCTTC. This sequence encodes CASRGTSGGTNEQFF.

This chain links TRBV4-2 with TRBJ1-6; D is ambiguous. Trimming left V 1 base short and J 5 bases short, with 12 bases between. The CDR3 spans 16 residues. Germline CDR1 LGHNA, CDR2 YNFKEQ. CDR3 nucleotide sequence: TGTGCCAGCAGCCAAGGAAAAGGGTTTGATAATTCACCCCTCCACTTT. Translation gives CASSQGKGFDNSPLHF.